The table lists the clone carrying this T cell receptor beta chain with a few counts. TCRdb's copy holds only in-frame clones and misses some; the assay was immunoSEQ multiplex PCR. The sample holds 950,000 to 1,100,000 clones, about 75% seen once. This entry is derived from a study of shared clonotypes between healthy human individuals. Whole-study context: Used for every donor were three CD4 naive, three CD4 memory, two CD8 naive and one CD8 memory plate.

Germline V gene data show CDR1 as MNHNS and CDR2 as SASEGT. J gave up 0 bases and V 4 bases, and 7 bases lay outside the gene matches. The CDR3 is 17 amino acids. This receptor was obtained from a man aged 18 to 29 in good health. This chain links TRBV6-1 with TRBJ1-5; 9 bases line up with TRBD1. Source material: memory CD4+ T cells sorted from blood. Subset reported: CD45RA-negative fraction. The CDR3 nucleotides are TGTGCCAGCAGTGGCTGGGGACAGGGTTTTAGCAATCAGCCCCAGCATTTT. Amino acid sequence: CASSGWGQGFSNQPQHF.